This T cell receptor (beta chain) was identified during a study of T cell repertoires in cytomegalovirus infection. Across the study: It can be stated that public TCR beta signatures indicated CMV infection as well as a matching HLA type. Study-wide findings and caveats: Using cumulative public TCR beta family frequency, the authors identified those who carried CMV together with the relevant HLA.

TCRdb independently ran MiXCR on the reads; one entry per CDR3 protein. Found here are about 530,000 distinct CDR3 sequences, approximately 26% of them singletons; the top ten hold over 10%. Germline CDR1 and CDR2: SGHTA and FQGNSA. This CDR3 is built from 15 residues. The V and J ends lost 5 bases and 3 bases respectively, with 17 bases between them. This clonotype was detected only once. The antigen is undetermined. A read error may be the cause here, since a much bigger clone is one base away. The chain is built from TRBV7-2 and TRBJ2-7; the D is unclear. Sequenced input: PBMCs. This receptor was identified in a human donor in good health (CMV status not recorded). Some clones in this sample may be carry-over from other donors' samples. CDR3 in amino acids: CASSAPPGSIYEQYF. For the CDR3, the DNA is TGTGCCAGCAGCGCGCCCCCCGGGTCGATCTACGAGCAGTACTTC.